The 22 T cell receptor beta chains listed next were all sequenced from one sample in a study of post-analysis software for immune sequencing data (dated by TCRdb to 2015 to 2017). Overall results and qualifications from the work: Patients showed significantly higher frequencies than controls for roughly five TRBV segments, among them TRBV5-6, TRBV5-1 and TRBV20-1.

Their cognate antigens are unknown. Library preparation was by PCR. Sequencing relied on an Illumina HiSeq 2500. To reduce PCR and sequencing biases, unique molecular identifiers were built into the TCR beta cDNA libraries. TCRdb applied fastp at Q25 and MiXCR to the public reads, then kept only in-frame beta chains. Each CDR3 protein appears once, grouped with its most common genes and DNA. The sample records 740,000 or so distinct CDR3 sequences, about 57% of which are singletons. The ten top clones hold approximately 4.4% of the sample. Sample: blood. These receptors all stem from a girl aged 10 to 17 with multiple sclerosis.

The CDR3 bases are TGCAGCGTAGTAGCGGGAGTGCGGACCTACGAGCAGTACTTC. Amino acids: CSVVAGVRTYEQYF. The chain couples TRBV29-1 to TRBJ2-7; TRBD2 matches at 9 bases. The V and J ends lost 6 bases and 2 bases, in that order; junction bases with no gene match: 8. CDR3 length: 14 residues. Germline V CDR1 and CDR2: SQVTM, ANQGSEA.

V is TRBV29-1 and J is TRBJ2-7; TRBD1 matches at 10 bases. The CDR3 spans 14 residues. CDR1 is SQVTM, CDR2 ANQGSEA, per germline. Trimming cost V 7 bases and J 3 bases; bases outside gene matches: 9. CDR3 loop: CSAPSWDRGYEQYF. CDR3 in DNA: TGCAGCGCGCCCTCTTGGGACAGGGGCTACGAGCAGTACTTC.

This clonotype was observed many times. Germline is not matched at one junction end, which may reflect a read error. The J gene is TRBJ2-7, the V gene TRBV7-2; the match to TRBD1 covers 8 bases. The CDR3 totals 14 residues. Germline CDR1 reads SGHTA; CDR2 reads FQGNSA. CDR3: CASSLDRGTYEQYF. The CDR3 DNA is TGTGCCAGCAGTTTAGACAGGGGAACCTACGAGCAGTACTTC.

The chain recombines TRBV10-3 with TRBJ2-7; the D is unclear. V was shortened by 3 bases and J by 1 base, with 19 bases between the two germline ends. The CDR3 contains 17 residues. In germline, CDR1 is ENHRY, CDR2 SYGVKD. This CDR3 is CAISDPITKRSSYEQYF. Written as DNA, the CDR3 is TGTGCCATCAGTGACCCGATAACCAAGCGATCATCCTACGAGCAGTACTTC.

V is TRBV4-1 and J is TRBJ2-5, with D possibly matching TRBD2 (5 bases). Deletions cut 0 bases from V and 9 bases from J, with 32 bases between. The CDR3 loop spans 20 amino acids. Germline assignment: CDR1 MGHRA and CDR2 YSYEKL. In DNA, the CDR3 is TGCGCCAGCAGCCAAGATATAGGATTGTGGCAGGCCAACCCAAAGAGGGCCCAGTACTTC. This encodes CASSQDIGLWQANPKRAQYF.

J is TRBJ2-4 and V is TRBV20-1, with D uncertain. Trimming cost V 6 bases and J 8 bases, with 14 bases left between them. Germline values: CDR1 DFQATT, CDR2 SNEGSKA (reference sequence). There are 12 residues in the CDR3. This chain's CDR3 is CSAQDGRDIQYF. In DNA, the CDR3 is TGCAGTGCGCAGGACGGACGCGACATTCAGTACTTC.

The rearrangement joins TRBV10-3 to TRBJ2-7, with 12 positions matching TRBD2. V dropped 6 bases and J dropped 3; count of bases not matched to a gene: 9. Germline CDR1 reads ENHRY; CDR2 reads SYGVKD. The CDR3 covers 16 residues. This CDR3 reads CAISAFPGLAGYEQYF. In DNA form, the CDR3 reads TGTGCCATCAGCGCTTTTCCGGGACTAGCGGGCTACGAGCAGTACTTC.

This chain uses TRBV5-1 with TRBJ1-2, with D possibly being TRBD1 (5 bases). The CDR3 has 16 amino acids. CDR1 and CDR2 from the germline V gene are SGHRS and YFSETQ. The V and J ends lost 7 bases and 6 bases respectively, with 25 bases between them. The CDR3 DNA sequence: TGCGCCAGCCGAGCGCGTCAGGGTTTTGGGATCGATGGCTACACCTTC. Protein sequence: CASRARQGFGIDGYTF.

CDR3 nucleotide sequence: TGCAGTGCTGACTCCGGGACCGGCAGTGAGCAGTTCTTC. Translated: CSADSGTGSEQFF. V usage is TRBV20-1 and J usage is TRBJ2-1; D assignment may be TRBD1 or TRBD2 (5 bases each). This CDR3 comprises 13 residues. Deletions cut 5 bases from V and 9 bases from J, with 17 bases between. CDR1 DFQATT and CDR2 SNEGSKA come from the germline V gene (reference sequence).

The rearrangement uses TRBV7-9 and TRBJ1-2; D may be TRBD1 (6 bases). The CDR3 extends over 15 amino acids. CDR1 and CDR2 from the germline V gene are SEHNR and FQNEAQ (reference sequence). V shed 4 bases and J shed 6 bases, with 18 bases lying between them. CDR3 DNA: TGTGCCAGCAGCTCCCAATGGGGGGGGGCGGATGGCTACACCTTC. Translating it yields CASSSQWGGADGYTF.

The chain has TRBV5-1 and TRBJ2-7; 12 bases map to TRBD2. Germline CDR1 SGHRS, CDR2 YFSETQ. The CDR3 spans 17 residues. With 3 bases clipped from V and 2 bases from J, the junction kept 9 bases outside the gene matches. The CDR3 DNA follows: TGCGCCAGCAGCTCTACCAAGCGACTAGCGGGAGCCTACGAGCAGTACTTC. This gives the protein CASSSTKRLAGAYEQYF.

This rearrangement joins TRBV5-1 to TRBJ2-5, with D unclear. Trimming stripped 1 base from V and 2 bases from J, with 6 bases between. The germline CDR1 and CDR2 sequences are SGHRS and YFSETQ. CDR3 length equals 13 residues. The CDR3 DNA reads TGCGCCAGCAGCTTGATGGTACAAGAGACCCAGTACTTC. Amino acid sequence: CASSLMVQETQYF. The entire variable domain, with the rest obtained from reference TRBV5-1 and TRBJ2-5, is as follows: KAGVTQTPRYLIKTRGQQVTLSCSPISGHRSVSWYQQTPGQGLQFLFEYFSETQRNKGNFPGRFSGRQFSNSRSEMNVSTLELGDSALYLCASSLMVQETQYFGPGTRLLVL.

This chain joins TRBV29-1 and TRBJ2-7; D call uncertain. Germline V gene lookup returns CDR1 SQVTM and CDR2 ANQGSEA. This CDR3 spans 15 amino acids. Trimming took 1 base from V and 0 from J, leaving 13 bases between them. This CDR3 reads CSVEVRPPGSYEQYF. CDR3 nucleotides: TGCAGCGTTGAAGTCCGCCCACCGGGCTCCTACGAGCAGTACTTC.

V is TRBV10-3 and J is TRBJ2-3; TRBD2 aligns across 10 bases. V was clipped by 4 bases and J by 4 bases; unmatched bases: 5. CDR1 and CDR2 (germline): ENHRY, SYGVKD. This CDR3 contains 15 residues. The CDR3 spells CAISGASGSSDTQYF. CDR3 nucleotide sequence: TGTGCCATCAGTGGGGCTAGCGGGAGTTCAGATACGCAGTATTTT.

This clonotype was seen a few times. J is TRBJ1-6 and V is TRBV9, with D perhaps TRBD1 (5 bases). This CDR3 contains 14 residues. Trimming took 0 bases from V and 5 from J, leaving 6 bases between them. The V gene's germline CDR1 is SGDLS and CDR2 YYNGEE. The CDR3 DNA is TGTGCCAGCAGCGTAGAACAGGATAATTCACCCCTCCACTTT. As protein: CASSVEQDNSPLHF.

A few counts support this clonotype. The chain has TRBV20-1 and TRBJ2-4, with a weak D call TRBD2 (7 bases). The CDR3 loop spans 14 amino acids. Germline V gives CDR1 DFQATT, CDR2 SNEGSKA (reference sequence). The V gene lost 4 bases and the J gene lost 0 bases, with 10 bases spanning the gap. The CDR3 spells CSANGGLAKNIQYF. Here the CDR3 DNA reads TGCAGTGCTAACGGGGGGCTAGCCAAAAACATTCAGTACTTC.

This chain links TRBV9 with TRBJ2-7; D could derive from TRBD1 or TRBD2 (6 bases each). Germline values: CDR1 SGDLS, CDR2 YYNGEE. The CDR3 totals 16 residues. Trimming stripped 4 bases from V and 5 bases from J, with 22 bases between. The DNA for the CDR3 is TGTGCCAGCAGCACATTGGGAGGCTGGGGGCGCGACGAGCAGTACTTC. Amino acids: CASSTLGGWGRDEQYF.

V usage is TRBV5-1 and J usage is TRBJ2-1; D possibly corresponds to TRBD1 (6 bases). Per germline, CDR1 SGHRS and CDR2 YFSETQ. V lost 0 bases to trimming and J lost 3 bases, with 10 bases between them. CDR3 size: 15 residues. CDR3 region: CASSLGTGNYNEQFF. The CDR3 DNA is TGCGCCAGCAGCTTGGGAACAGGGAACTACAATGAGCAGTTCTTC.

The J gene is TRBJ2-1, the V gene TRBV20-1, with D perhaps given as TRBD1 or TRBD2 (5 bases each). Between the trimmed V and J ends, which lost 3 bases and 2 bases, there was a span of 11 bases. This CDR3 comprises 14 residues. CDR1 is DFQATT, CDR2 SNEGSKA, per germline (reference sequence). The CDR3 DNA is TGCAGTGCTAGGCTTGGGGACCCCTACAATGAGCAGTTCTTC. Protein: CSARLGDPYNEQFF.

The count of this clonotype is one. The rearrangement uses TRBV2 and TRBJ2-5; D is possibly TRBD2 (6 bases). Per the germline V gene, CDR1 is SNHLY and CDR2 is FYNNEI. The ends were cut back, 8 bases at V and 8 bases at J, with 21 bases in the middle. The CDR3 has 14 amino acids. The CDR3 loop is CASVEAGDSGTQYF. In nucleotides, the CDR3 is TGTGCCAGCGTAGAGGCCGGGGACTCGGGAACCCAGTACTTC.

V is TRBV12-3 or TRBV12-4 and J is TRBJ2-7; TRBD2 matches 13 bases. V was pared by 7 bases and J by 5 bases, with 5 bases of the junction left unmatched. This CDR3 has 14 amino acids. CDR3 amino acids: CASTGLAGVHEQYF. The CDR3 DNA reads TGTGCCAGCACCGGACTAGCGGGAGTCCACGAGCAGTACTTC.

The chain has TRBV25-1 and TRBJ2-7; D gene uncertain. The germline CDR1 and CDR2 sequences are MGHDK and SYGVNS. The ends were cut back, 3 bases at V and 3 bases at J, with 9 bases in the middle. CDR3 size: 13 residues. CDR3 coding DNA: TGTGCCAGCAGTGAGCCCTACCGCTACGAGCAGTACTTC. The encoded protein is CASSEPYRYEQYF.